A selection of T cell receptor beta chains follows, all from one sample in a study of blood T cell repertoires in COVID-19. Some clones are missing from TCRdb's copy, which holds only in-frame ones; the method was immunoSEQ multiplex PCR. The data show 240,000 or so clones, 86% seen once. The specimen was peripheral blood. Source of these receptors: a young woman who had recovered from COVID-19. The CDR3 runs from the conserved cysteine through the conserved F or W. Each record gives: J gene, clone size, V gene, D gene, CDR3 protein, CDR3 DNA. The D gene is left open where the match is weak. Only some rows state a clone size, as once, few, many or a class for expanded clones.

>TRBJ2-6|.|TRBV18|TRBD1
CASSRIIETGFRWSGANVLTF
TGTGCCAGCTCCCGGATTATTGAGACAGGGTTTCGATGGTCTGGGGCCAACGTCCTGACTTTC
>TRBJ2-7|.|TRBV3-1/TRBV3-2|TRBD2
CASSQDLTSGYEQYF
TGTGCCAGCAGCCAAGATTTGACTAGCGGCTACGAGCAGTACTTC
>TRBJ2-4|.|TRBV3-1/TRBV3-2|TRBD2
CASSLTPGLSVDIQYF
TGTGCCAGCAGCCTCACCCCGGGACTATCTGTGGACATTCAGTACTTC
>TRBJ1-1|.|TRBV7-3|.
CASSSQTGTEAFF
TGTGCCAGCAGCTCTCAGACAGGCACTGAAGCTTTCTTT
>TRBJ2-7|.|TRBV5-4|TRBD2
CASSATGRGGNYEQYF
TGTGCCAGCAGCGCCACCGGGCGCGGGGGGAACTACGAGCAGTACTTC
>TRBJ2-2|.|TRBV9|TRBD1
CASSYSQGQGASGELFF
TGTGCCAGCAGCTACAGCCAAGGACAGGGGGCGAGCGGGGAGCTGTTTTTT
>TRBJ2-2|.|TRBV4-1|.
CASSQEDRFTGELFF
TGCGCCAGCAGCCAAGAAGACAGATTTACCGGGGAGCTGTTTTTT
>TRBJ2-5|.|TRBV5-4|.
CASSLWALQETQYF
TGTGCCAGCAGCTTATGGGCACTGCAAGAGACCCAGTACTTC
>TRBJ1-4|.|TRBV5-1|.
CASSTEGATNEKLFF
TGCGCCAGCAGTACAGAGGGGGCAACTAATGAAAAACTGTTTTTT
>TRBJ1-4|.|TRBV27|.
CASSLFGGDNEKLFF
TGTGCCAGCAGTTTATTCGGCGGGGATAATGAAAAACTGTTTTTT
>TRBJ2-3|.|TRBV10-1|TRBD2
CASSESLGGTDTQYF
TGCGCCAGCAGTGAGTCTTTGGGGGGGACAGATACGCAGTATTTT
>TRBJ2-2|.|TRBV15|TRBD1
CATSRGSVQGTGGELFF
TGTGCCACCAGCAGAGGGTCTGTACAGGGGACGGGCGGGGAGCTGTTTTTT
>TRBJ2-7|.|TRBV4-3|TRBD1
CASSRKGAGTGGHEQYF
TGCGCCAGCAGCCGAAAAGGGGCCGGGACAGGGGGGCACGAGCAGTACTTC
>TRBJ2-7|.|TRBV19|.
CASSIGQGGRGEQYF
TGTGCCAGTAGTATAGGACAAGGGGGAAGAGGCGAGCAGTACTTC
>TRBJ1-2|.|TRBV29-1|.
CSVEGPTSYGYTF
TGCAGCGTTGAGGGGCCGACGTCCTATGGCTACACCTTC
>TRBJ2-1|many|TRBV2|TRBD2
CASSEIAGARKYNEQFF
TGTGCCAGCAGTGAAATAGCGGGGGCCCGAAAATACAATGAGCAGTTCTTC
>TRBJ2-1|.|TRBV2|TRBD2
CASRVAGGRDEQFF
TGTGCCAGCAGAGTAGCGGGGGGGCGGGATGAGCAGTTCTTC
>TRBJ1-2|.|TRBV9|TRBD1
CASSVVAGGRFNYGYTF
TGTGCCAGCAGCGTAGTGGCAGGGGGCCGGTTCAACTATGGCTACACCTTC
>TRBJ2-3|many|TRBV7-3|.
CASGSSRADTQYF
TGTGCCAGCGGCTCCTCCAGGGCAGATACGCAGTATTTT
>TRBJ2-5|.|TRBV2|TRBD1
CAGQGQETQYF
TGTGCCGGACAGGGCCAAGAGACCCAGTACTTC
>TRBJ2-6|.|TRBV15|.
CATASGFYAGANVLTF
TGTGCCACCGCCTCGGGGTTTTATGCAGGGGCCAACGTCCTGACTTTC
>TRBJ2-7|.|TRBV6-6|.
CASSVKRDEQYF
TGTGCCAGCTCGGTCAAACGGGACGAGCAGTACTTC
>TRBJ2-1|.|TRBV5-4|.
CASSLASGWGEQFF
TGTGCCAGCAGCTTGGCGAGCGGCTGGGGTGAGCAGTTCTTC
>TRBJ2-5|.|TRBV5-1|TRBD1
CASSGNTGQQETQYF
TGCGCCAGCAGCGGAAACACGGGACAGCAAGAGACCCAGTACTTC
>TRBJ1-3|.|TRBV6-5|.
CASSNHGGSIYF
TGTGCCAGCAGTAATCACGGAGGGTCCATATATTTT
>TRBJ1-2|.|TRBV5-6|.
CASSPRGNYGYTF
TGTGCCAGCAGCCCCAGGGGAAACTATGGCTACACCTTC
>TRBJ2-2|.|TRBV11-3|.
CASTRDAGTGELFF
TGTGCCAGCACGCGCGACGCGGGCACCGGGGAGCTGTTTTTT
>TRBJ1-1|.|TRBV7-2|TRBD1
CASSPLTGNTEAFF
TGTGCCAGCAGCCCCTTGACAGGGAATACTGAAGCTTTCTTT
>TRBJ1-2|.|TRBV19|.
CASSIGSIAGGYTF
TGTGCCAGTAGTATCGGATCCATTGCGGGCGGCTACACCTTC
>TRBJ2-6|.|TRBV19|.
CASSMGSRVRVIGANVLTF
TGTGCCAGTAGTATGGGTTCCCGGGTTCGGGTTATAGGGGCCAACGTCCTGACTTTC
>TRBJ2-3|.|TRBV5-1|TRBD1
CASSSLGQGGTDTQYF
TGCGCCAGCAGCTCCCTGGGACAGGGGGGCACAGATACGCAGTATTTT
>TRBJ1-1|.|TRBV2|TRBD1
CASSAGTGYPEAFF
TGTGCCAGCAGTGCGGGGACAGGATACCCTGAAGCTTTCTTT
>TRBJ1-6|.|TRBV6-2/TRBV6-3|TRBD1
CASSPADRYNSPLHF
TGTGCCAGCAGCCCCGCGGACAGGTATAATTCACCCCTCCACTTT
>TRBJ1-5|.|TRBV13|.
CASSIGRQPQHF
TGTGCCAGCAGCATAGGGAGGCAGCCCCAGCATTTT
>TRBJ2-2|few|TRBV4-2|TRBD2
CASRPGLGPTGELFF
TGTGCCAGCAGACCGGGACTAGGGCCCACCGGGGAGCTGTTTTTT
>TRBJ1-1|once|TRBV2|TRBD1
CASRGQGAGGTEAFF
TGTGCCAGCAGGGGTCAGGGGGCGGGCGGCACTGAAGCTTTCTTT
>TRBJ1-4|.|TRBV19|TRBD1
CASRDRGITNEKLFF
TGTGCCAGCCGGGACAGGGGGATAACTAATGAAAAACTGTTTTTT
>TRBJ1-4|.|TRBV25-1|TRBD1
CASTPGQGNEKLFF
TGTGCCAGCACCCCGGGACAGGGGAATGAAAAACTGTTTTTT
>TRBJ2-3|.|TRBV9|TRBD2
CASSPRGLAGGRADTQYF
TGTGCCAGCAGCCCGCGGGGGCTAGCGGGGGGGCGTGCAGATACGCAGTATTTT
>TRBJ2-5|.|TRBV6-1|TRBD2
CASSELGLGAQYF
TGTGCCAGCAGTGAATTGGGACTAGGGGCCCAGTACTTC
>TRBJ1-1|.|TRBV10-3|.
CAISDPGAEAFF
TGTGCCATCAGTGATCCCGGAGCTGAAGCTTTCTTT
>TRBJ1-1|.|TRBV19|.
CASNQGSGTEAFF
TGTGCCAGTAACCAGGGATCTGGCACTGAAGCTTTCTTT
>TRBJ1-2|.|TRBV19|.
CASSVSRGGRAYGYTF
TGTGCCAGTAGTGTCAGTCGTGGGGGCAGGGCCTATGGCTACACCTTC
>TRBJ1-3|.|TRBV19|TRBD1
CASTYRGLGNTIYF
TGTGCCAGTACCTACAGGGGACTTGGAAACACCATATATTTT
>TRBJ2-3|.|TRBV9|TRBD1
CASSVDRGSTDTQYF
TGTGCCAGCAGCGTAGACAGGGGAAGCACAGATACGCAGTATTTT
>TRBJ2-7|once|TRBV4-3|TRBD1
CASSPHTGTGGGEQYF
TGCGCCAGCAGCCCCCATACCGGGACAGGGGGCGGCGAGCAGTACTTC
>TRBJ1-4|.|TRBV5-1|TRBD1
CASSAMTGATEKLFF
TGCGCCAGCAGCGCGATGACAGGGGCGACTGAAAAACTGTTTTTT
>TRBJ1-2|.|TRBV5-6|.
CASSLGDTQNYGYTF
TGTGCCAGCAGCTTGGGGGACACCCAGAACTATGGCTACACCTTC
>TRBJ2-2|.|TRBV6-5|.
CASMNFDLNTGELFF
TGTGCCAGCATGAACTTCGACTTGAACACCGGGGAGCTGTTTTTT
>TRBJ1-6|.|TRBV4-2|.
CASSQDVNAYSSYNSPLHF
TGTGCCAGCAGCCAAGATGTGAACGCCTACAGCTCCTATAATTCACCCCTCCACTTT
>TRBJ1-1|.|TRBV4-3|TRBD1
CASSLAGGYTEAFF
TGCGCCAGCAGCCTTGCAGGGGGCTACACTGAAGCTTTCTTT
>TRBJ2-7|.|TRBV10-2|.
CASSDQGGRSSYEQYF
TGCGCCAGCAGTGACCAGGGGGGTAGGAGCTCCTACGAGCAGTACTTC